This T cell receptor beta chain emerged from a study of control samples from healthy donors and cancer patients. The assay was immunoSEQ multiplex PCR, and TCRdb's table has in-frame clones only and misses some. The profile shows about 250,000 clones, roughly 80% of them singletons. This clone was seen a handful of times. Germline CDR1 and CDR2: LGHDT and YNNKEL (reference sequence). The CDR3 is 16 residues long. The V gene end was trimmed by 4 bases and the J gene end by 2 bases; junction bases not matched to a gene: 3. The V gene is TRBV3-1 (or the pseudogene TRBV3-2), the J gene TRBJ2-2; 11 nucleotides agree with TRBD2. The sample comprised PBMCs. The TCR comes from a woman aged 60-75 years with lung cancer. The CDR3 nucleotides are TGTGCCAGCAGCCCAGGGACTAGCGGAAACACCGGGGAGCTGTTTTTT. It yields the protein CASSPGTSGNTGELFF.